This T cell receptor beta chain came from a study of early T cells in non-severe SARS-CoV-2 infection. Background on the study: Alpha and beta chains were unpaired, from unsorted whole-blood bulk RNA.

As part of library construction, unique molecular identifiers were attached to individual cDNA molecules. TCRdb independently ran MiXCR on the 5' RACE reads; one entry per CDR3 protein. The sample holds 29,000 or so distinct CDR3 sequences, 4.5% seen once. V dropped 7 bases and J dropped 8 bases, with 21 bases sitting between them. Germline values: CDR1 LNHDA, CDR2 SQIVND (reference sequence). The CDR3 is made up of 15 amino acids. With regard to this clonotype: Its antigen is still unknown.

Overall study results and limits: VDJdb-based matching was biased toward anti-spike CD8 responses and missed private and CD4 specificities.

This TCR was recovered from an adult who was a healthcare worker with PCR-confirmed SARS-CoV-2 infection or an uninfected control (not recorded which). The chain combines TRBV19 with TRBJ2-1; D might be TRBD1 or TRBD2, each matching 5 bases. What was sequenced was whole blood. The CDR3, as DNA: TGTGCCAGTACGGTTCTACGCCGGGGCTTTTATGAGCAGTTCTTC. Its translation: CASTVLRRGFYEQFF.